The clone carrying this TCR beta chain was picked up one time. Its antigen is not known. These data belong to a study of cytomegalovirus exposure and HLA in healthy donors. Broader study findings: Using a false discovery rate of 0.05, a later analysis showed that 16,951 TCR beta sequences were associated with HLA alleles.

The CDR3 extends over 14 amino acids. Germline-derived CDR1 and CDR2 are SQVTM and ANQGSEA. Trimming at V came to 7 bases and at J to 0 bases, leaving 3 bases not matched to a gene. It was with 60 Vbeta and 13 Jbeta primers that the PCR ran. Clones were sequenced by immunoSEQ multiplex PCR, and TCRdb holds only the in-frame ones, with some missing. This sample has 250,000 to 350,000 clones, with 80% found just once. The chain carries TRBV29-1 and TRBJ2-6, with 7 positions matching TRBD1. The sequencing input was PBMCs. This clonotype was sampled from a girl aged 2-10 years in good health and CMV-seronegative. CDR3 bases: TGCAGCGCGGGACAGTCCTCTGGGGCCAACGTCCTGACTTTC. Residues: CSAGQSSGANVLTF.